Below are 10 T cell receptor beta chains sequenced from a single sample in a study of T-cell memory formation after mild COVID-19. From the 5' RACE reads, TCRdb called clonotypes with MiXCR, one entry per CDR3 protein. The table has about 250,000 distinct CDR3 sequences, roughly 14% seen once; the top ten hold 2.1%. Input material: PBMCs or a T cell subset sorted from them (not recorded which). The receptors originated from an adult woman who had mild COVID-19 (a few samples of this study predate the infection). Cell type and time point are not known.

This clonotype was found a few times. This chain connects TRBV25-1 to TRBJ2-4, with unresolved D. V was cut by 6 bases and J by 3 bases, with 12 bases left in between. The CDR3 runs 14 residues. Germline V CDR1 and CDR2: MGHDK, SYGVNS. CDR3: CASRASSLKNIQYF. In nucleotides, the CDR3 is TGTGCCAGCAGAGCCAGTAGCCTCAAAAACATTCAGTACTTC.

This chain uses TRBV25-1 with TRBJ2-5; D is unclear. CDR3 length equals 14 residues. Trimming took off 4 bases at V and 6 bases at J, with 15 bases between the two ends. Germline V gives CDR1 MGHDK, CDR2 SYGVNS. The DNA of the CDR3 is TGTGCCAGCAGTGGGGTTCCGGGCGAGCAGACCCAGTACTTC. This gives the protein CASSGVPGEQTQYF.

The J gene is TRBJ1-1, the V gene TRBV4-1, with TRBD1 identical over 8 bases. With V trimmed by 7 bases and J by 0 bases, 13 bases remained unmatched. Germline V gene lookup returns CDR1 MGHRA and CDR2 YSYEKL. The CDR3 extends over 17 amino acids. The CDR3 protein is CASKPPGGFDMNTEAFF. CDR3 nucleotides: TGCGCCAGCAAACCCCCAGGGGGCTTCGACATGAACACTGAAGCTTTCTTT.

This clonotype has only a few counts. The V and J genes are TRBV6-2 or TRBV6-3 and TRBJ2-1, with 11 bases aligning to TRBD2. Germline V gives CDR1 MNHEY, CDR2 SVGEGT. J gave up 3 bases and V 6 bases, and 1 base lay outside the gene matches. This CDR3 spans 14 amino acids. CDR3 sequence: CASRTSGGYNEQFF. CDR3 bases: TGTGCCAGCAGAACTAGCGGGGGCTACAATGAGCAGTTCTTC.

Only a few counts were recorded for this clonotype. The genes are TRBV20-1 and TRBJ2-5, with 9 positions matching TRBD2. The germline V gene encodes CDR1 DFQATT and CDR2 SNEGSKA (reference sequence). V shed 6 bases and J 2 bases; nucleotides not matched to a gene: 10. This CDR3 is built from 15 residues. CDR3 protein: CSAALAGSWQETQYF. CDR3 DNA: TGCAGTGCCGCGCTAGCGGGATCGTGGCAAGAGACCCAGTACTTC.

This clonotype was seen a few times. V and J are TRBV19 and TRBJ1-1; D gene ambiguous. The CDR3 is 15 residues long. V dropped 3 bases and J dropped 3 bases, with 14 bases sitting between them. Per the germline V gene, CDR1 is LNHDA and CDR2 is SQIVND (reference sequence). The DNA of the CDR3 is TGTGCCAGTAGTATTTTGTGGAGGGAGGACACTGAAGCTTTCTTT. Its translation is CASSILWREDTEAFF.

This clonotype has a handful of counts. The chain links TRBV7-9 to TRBJ2-7; D possibly corresponds to TRBD1 (6 bases). CDR1 and CDR2 (germline): SEHNR, FQNEAQ (reference sequence). CDR3 size: 13 residues. V was clipped by 1 base and J by 7 bases, with 11 bases between them. The CDR3 sequence is CASSLESQGEQYF. Written as DNA, the CDR3 is TGTGCCAGCAGCTTAGAGTCCCAGGGGGAGCAGTACTTC.

The CDR3 protein is CASSLEGGHKDVRTEAFF. DNA for the CDR3: TGTGCCAGCAGCTTAGAGGGTGGACATAAGGATGTTAGGACTGAAGCTTTCTTT. V gene TRBV7-8 combines with J gene TRBJ1-1; a weak D match, TRBD1 (5 bases). V gave up 1 base and J gave up 5 bases, with 23 bases separating them. The germline CDR1 and CDR2 sequences are SGHVS and FQNEAQ. The CDR3 sequence is 18 residues long.

The chain couples TRBV20-1 to TRBJ2-2; D is undetermined. This CDR3 has 15 residues. Germline V gene data show CDR1 as DFQATT and CDR2 as SNEGSKA (reference sequence). Deletions cut 5 bases from V and 6 bases from J, with 19 bases between. This CDR3 reads CSAHRTEPFPGELFF. As DNA, the CDR3 is TGCAGTGCTCACCGAACTGAGCCGTTTCCCGGGGAGCTGTTTTTT.

The V and J genes are TRBV18 and TRBJ1-5; possibly TRBD1 for D (6 bases). CDR1 is KGHSH, CDR2 LQKENI, per germline. The CDR3 runs to 15 residues. The ends were cut back, 3 bases at V and 2 bases at J, with 11 bases in the middle. The CDR3 nucleotides are TGTGCCAGCTCACCCACAGGGATTGGCAATCAGCCCCAGCATTTT. Protein: CASSPTGIGNQPQHF.